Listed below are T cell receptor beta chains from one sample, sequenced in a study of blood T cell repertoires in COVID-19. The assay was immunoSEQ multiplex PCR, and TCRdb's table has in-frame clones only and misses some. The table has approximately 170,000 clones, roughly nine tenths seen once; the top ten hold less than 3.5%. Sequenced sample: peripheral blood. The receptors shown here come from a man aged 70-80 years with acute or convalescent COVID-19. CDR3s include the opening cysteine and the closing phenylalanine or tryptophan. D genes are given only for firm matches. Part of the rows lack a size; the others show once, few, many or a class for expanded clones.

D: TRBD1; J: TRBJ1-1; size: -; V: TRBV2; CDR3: CASSELEGQREAFF
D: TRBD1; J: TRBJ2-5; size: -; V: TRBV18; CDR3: CASSRTGGVETQYF
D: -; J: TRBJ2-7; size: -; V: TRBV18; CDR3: CASSTYRGGGEQYF
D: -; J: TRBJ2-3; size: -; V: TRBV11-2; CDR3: CASSLDRYTQYF
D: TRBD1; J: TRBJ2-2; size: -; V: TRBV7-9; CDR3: CASSYRGRVYTGELFF
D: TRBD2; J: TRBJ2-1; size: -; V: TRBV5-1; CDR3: CASSLGLAGGQDEQFF
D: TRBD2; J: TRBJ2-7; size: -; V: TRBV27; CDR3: CASSLELAGAYEQYF
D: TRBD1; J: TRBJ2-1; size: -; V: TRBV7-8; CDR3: CASSLARTGNDNEQFF
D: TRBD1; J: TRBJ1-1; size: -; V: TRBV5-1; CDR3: CASSPGTGGRSTEAFF
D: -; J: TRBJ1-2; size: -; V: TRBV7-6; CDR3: CASSPRGAPNYGYTF
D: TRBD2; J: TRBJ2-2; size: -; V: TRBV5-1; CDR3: CASSLLAGGNGELFF
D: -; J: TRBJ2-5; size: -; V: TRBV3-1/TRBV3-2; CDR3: CASSPRPPPGETQYF
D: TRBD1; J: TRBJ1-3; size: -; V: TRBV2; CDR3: CASRVGTVGNTIYF
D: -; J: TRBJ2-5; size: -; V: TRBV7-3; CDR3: CASSLTGGEETQYF
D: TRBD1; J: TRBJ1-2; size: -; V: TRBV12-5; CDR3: CASGTRLPGQGAFYGYTF
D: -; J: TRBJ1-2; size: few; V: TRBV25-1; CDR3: CASSATGSGYTF
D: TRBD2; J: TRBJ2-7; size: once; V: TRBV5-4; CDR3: CASSSESIGLAAYEQYF
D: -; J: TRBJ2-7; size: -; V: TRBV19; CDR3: CASTDRLGEQYF
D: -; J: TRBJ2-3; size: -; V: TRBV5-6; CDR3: CASSLVGGAPDTQYF
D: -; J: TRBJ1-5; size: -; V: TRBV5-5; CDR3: CASSLAGGYSNQPQHF
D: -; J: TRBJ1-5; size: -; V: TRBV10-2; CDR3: CATLSSNENQPQHF
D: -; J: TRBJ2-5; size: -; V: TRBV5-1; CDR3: CASSLGSRVLETQYF
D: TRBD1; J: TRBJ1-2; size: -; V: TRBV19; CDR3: CASSILGGDYGYTF
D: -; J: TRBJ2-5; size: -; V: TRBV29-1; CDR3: CSALRDISPEETQYF
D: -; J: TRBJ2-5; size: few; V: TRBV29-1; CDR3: CSVPSGGGDETQYF
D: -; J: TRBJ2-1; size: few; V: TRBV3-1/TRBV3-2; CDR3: CASSQGFRGKNNEQFF
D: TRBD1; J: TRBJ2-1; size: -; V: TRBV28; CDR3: CASSSMGGTGFYNEQFF
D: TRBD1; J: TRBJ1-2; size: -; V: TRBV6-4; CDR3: CASSEGTGSKPTF
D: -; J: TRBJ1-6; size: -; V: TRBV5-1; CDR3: CASSPQVNSPLHF
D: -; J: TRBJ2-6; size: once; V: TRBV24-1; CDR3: CATSDFGGAGANVLTF
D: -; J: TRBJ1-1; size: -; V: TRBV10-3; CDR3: CAISESPEMNTEAFF
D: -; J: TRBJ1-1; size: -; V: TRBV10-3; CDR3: CAISSEPNTEAFF
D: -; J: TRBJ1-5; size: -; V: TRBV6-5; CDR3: CASSYDRTPGQPQHF